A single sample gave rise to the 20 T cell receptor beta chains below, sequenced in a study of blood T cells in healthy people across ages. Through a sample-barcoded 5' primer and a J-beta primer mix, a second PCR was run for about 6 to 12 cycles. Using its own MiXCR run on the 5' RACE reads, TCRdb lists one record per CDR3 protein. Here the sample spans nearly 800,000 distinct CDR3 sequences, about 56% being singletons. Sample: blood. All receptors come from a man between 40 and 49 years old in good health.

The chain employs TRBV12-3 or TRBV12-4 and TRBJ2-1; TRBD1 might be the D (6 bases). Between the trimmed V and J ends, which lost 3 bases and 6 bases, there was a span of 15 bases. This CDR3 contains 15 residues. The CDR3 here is CASSLYRAGVNEQFF. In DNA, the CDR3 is TGTGCCAGCAGTTTGTACAGGGCCGGGGTCAATGAGCAGTTCTTC.

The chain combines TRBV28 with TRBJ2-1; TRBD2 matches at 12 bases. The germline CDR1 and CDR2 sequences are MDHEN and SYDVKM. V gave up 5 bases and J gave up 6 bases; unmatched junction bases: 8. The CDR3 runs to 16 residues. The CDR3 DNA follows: TGTGCCAGCAGTCCACCGACTAGCGGGGGCGTCAATGAGCAGTTCTTC. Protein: CASSPPTSGGVNEQFF. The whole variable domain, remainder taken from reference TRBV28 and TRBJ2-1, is DVKVTQSSRYLVKRTGEKVFLECVQDMDHENMFWYRQDPGLGLRLIYFSYDVKMKEKGDIPEGYSVSREKKERFSLILESASTNQTSMYLCASSPPTSGGVNEQFFGPGTRLTVL.

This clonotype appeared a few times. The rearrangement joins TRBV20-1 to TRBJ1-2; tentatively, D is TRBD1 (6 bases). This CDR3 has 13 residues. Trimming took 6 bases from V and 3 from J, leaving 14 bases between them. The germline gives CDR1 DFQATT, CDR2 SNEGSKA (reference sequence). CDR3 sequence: CSANGGTDYGYTF. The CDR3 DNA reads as TGCAGTGCCAACGGGGGCACTGACTATGGCTACACCTTC.

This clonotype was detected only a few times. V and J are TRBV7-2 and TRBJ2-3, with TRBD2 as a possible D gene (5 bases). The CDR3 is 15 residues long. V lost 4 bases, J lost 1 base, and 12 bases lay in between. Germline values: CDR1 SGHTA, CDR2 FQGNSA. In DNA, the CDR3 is TGTGCCAGCAGCTCCAGCGGAGAAGGCACAGATACGCAGTATTTT. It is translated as CASSSSGEGTDTQYF. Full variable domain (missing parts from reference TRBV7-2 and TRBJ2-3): GAGVSQSPSNKVTEKGKDVELRCDPISGHTALYWYRQSLGQGLEFLIYFQGNSAPDKSGLPSDRFSAERTGGSVSTLTIQRTQQEDSAVYLCASSSSGEGTDTQYFGPGTRLTVL.

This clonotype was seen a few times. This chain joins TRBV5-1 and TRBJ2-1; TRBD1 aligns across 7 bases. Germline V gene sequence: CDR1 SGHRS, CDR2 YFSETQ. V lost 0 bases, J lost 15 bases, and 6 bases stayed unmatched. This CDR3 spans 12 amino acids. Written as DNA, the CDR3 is TGCGCCAGCAGCTTGGCCGAGGGGGCGCCGTTCTTC. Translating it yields CASSLAEGAPFF.

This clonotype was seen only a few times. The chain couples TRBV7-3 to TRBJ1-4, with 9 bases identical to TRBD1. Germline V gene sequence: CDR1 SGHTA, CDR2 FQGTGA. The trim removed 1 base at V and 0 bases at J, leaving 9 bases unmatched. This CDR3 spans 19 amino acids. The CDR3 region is CASSLMAGQGLATNEKLFF. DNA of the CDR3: TGTGCCAGCAGCTTAATGGCGGGACAGGGTCTAGCAACTAATGAAAAACTGTTTTTT.

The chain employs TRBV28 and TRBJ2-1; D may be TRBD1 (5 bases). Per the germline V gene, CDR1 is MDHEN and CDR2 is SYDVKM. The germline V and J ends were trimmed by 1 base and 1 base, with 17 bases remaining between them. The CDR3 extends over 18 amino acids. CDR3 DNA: TGTGCCAGCAGTTTATCCTACGTCTCAGGGAAATCCTACAATGAGCAGTTCTTC. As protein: CASSLSYVSGKSYNEQFF.

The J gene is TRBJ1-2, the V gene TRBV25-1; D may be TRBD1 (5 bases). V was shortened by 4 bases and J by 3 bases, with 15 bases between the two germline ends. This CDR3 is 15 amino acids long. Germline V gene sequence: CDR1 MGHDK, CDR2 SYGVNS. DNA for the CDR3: TGTGCCAGCAGTGCGAACCGGGACCGCTACTATGGCTACACCTTC. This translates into CASSANRDRYYGYTF.

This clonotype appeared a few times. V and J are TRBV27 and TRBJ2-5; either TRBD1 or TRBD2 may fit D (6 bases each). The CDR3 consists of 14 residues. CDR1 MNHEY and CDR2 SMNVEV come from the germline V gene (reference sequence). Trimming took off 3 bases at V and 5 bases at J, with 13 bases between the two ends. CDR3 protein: CASSFSRGLETQYF. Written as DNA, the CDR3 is TGTGCCAGCAGTTTCTCTCGGGGGCTGGAGACCCAGTACTTC.

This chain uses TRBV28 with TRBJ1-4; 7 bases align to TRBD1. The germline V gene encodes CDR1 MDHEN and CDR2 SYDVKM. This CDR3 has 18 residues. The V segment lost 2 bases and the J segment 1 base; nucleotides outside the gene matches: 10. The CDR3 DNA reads TGTGCCAGCAGTTTAATGGTTGGGAGGGGGCGAACTAATGAAAAACTGTTTTTT. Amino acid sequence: CASSLMVGRGRTNEKLFF.

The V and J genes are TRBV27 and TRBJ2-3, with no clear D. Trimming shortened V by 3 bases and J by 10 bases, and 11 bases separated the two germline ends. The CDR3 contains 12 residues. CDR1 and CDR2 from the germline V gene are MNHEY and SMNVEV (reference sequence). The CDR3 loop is CASSFAGLAQYF. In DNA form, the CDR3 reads TGTGCCAGCAGTTTTGCAGGTTTAGCGCAGTATTTT.

The CDR3 bases are TGTGCCAGCAGCCCACGTAGGGGAAGCACTGAAGCTTTCTTT. Encoded protein: CASSPRRGSTEAFF. V is TRBV6-2 or TRBV6-3 and J is TRBJ1-1; D is possibly TRBD1 (5 bases). The CDR3 totals 14 residues. V gave up 6 bases and J gave up 4 bases, with 15 bases separating them. In germline, CDR1 is MNHEY, CDR2 SVGEGT.

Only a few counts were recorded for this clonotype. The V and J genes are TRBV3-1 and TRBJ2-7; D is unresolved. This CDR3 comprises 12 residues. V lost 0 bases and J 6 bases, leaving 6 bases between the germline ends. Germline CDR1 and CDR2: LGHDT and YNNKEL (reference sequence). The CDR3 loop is CASSQETGEQYF. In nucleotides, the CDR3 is TGTGCCAGCAGCCAAGAGACGGGCGAGCAGTACTTC.

The CDR3 DNA sequence: TGCAGTCCTGCGTCAGGAGAGACCCAGTACTTC. Translating gives CSPASGETQYF. The rearrangement links TRBV20-1 to TRBJ2-5; D is undetermined. The V gene lost 8 bases and the J gene lost 4 bases, with 11 bases spanning the gap. The CDR3 length is 11 residues. In germline, CDR1 is DFQATT, CDR2 SNEGSKA (reference sequence).

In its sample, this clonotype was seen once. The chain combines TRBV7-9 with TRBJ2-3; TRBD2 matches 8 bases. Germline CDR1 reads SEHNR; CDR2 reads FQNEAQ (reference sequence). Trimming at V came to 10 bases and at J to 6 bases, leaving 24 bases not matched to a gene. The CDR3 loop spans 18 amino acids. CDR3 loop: CATRAQLTSGPALDTQYF. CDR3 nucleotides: TGTGCCACCAGAGCACAGCTTACTAGCGGTCCGGCGCTGGATACGCAGTATTTT. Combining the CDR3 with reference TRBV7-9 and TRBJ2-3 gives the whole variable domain DTGVSQNPRHKITKRGQNVTFRCDPISEHNRLYWYRQTLGQGPEFLTYFQNEAQLEKSRLLSDRFSAERPKGSFSTLEIQRTEQGDSAMYLCATRAQLTSGPALDTQYFGPGTRLTVL.

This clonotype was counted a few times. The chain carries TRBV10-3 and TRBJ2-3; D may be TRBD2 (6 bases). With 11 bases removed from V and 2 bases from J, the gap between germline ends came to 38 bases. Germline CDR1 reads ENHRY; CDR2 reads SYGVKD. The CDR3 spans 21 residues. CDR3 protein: CAPLQTPHRDLAGLITDTQYF. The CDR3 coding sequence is TGTGCCCCTCTCCAGACCCCCCATCGGGACCTTGCGGGACTCATCACAGATACGCAGTATTTT.

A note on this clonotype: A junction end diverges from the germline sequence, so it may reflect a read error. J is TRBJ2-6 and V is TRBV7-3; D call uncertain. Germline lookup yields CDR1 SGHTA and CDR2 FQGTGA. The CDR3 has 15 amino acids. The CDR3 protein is CAGSSRISGANVLTF. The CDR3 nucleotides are TGTGCCGGCAGCTCCCGAATCTCTGGGGCCAACGTCCTGACTTTC.

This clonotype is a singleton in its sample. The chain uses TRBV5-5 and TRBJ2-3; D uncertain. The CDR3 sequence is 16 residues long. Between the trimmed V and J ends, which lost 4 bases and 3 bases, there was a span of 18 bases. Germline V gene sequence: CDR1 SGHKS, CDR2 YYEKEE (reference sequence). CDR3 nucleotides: TGTGCCAGCAGCCGACCTGAAGGGCGAGTAACAGATACGCAGTATTTT. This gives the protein CASSRPEGRVTDTQYF.

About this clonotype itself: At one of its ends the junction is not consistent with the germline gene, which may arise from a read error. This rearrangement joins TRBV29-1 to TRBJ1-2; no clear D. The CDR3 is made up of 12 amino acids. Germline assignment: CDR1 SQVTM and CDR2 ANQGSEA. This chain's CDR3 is CGVARSEYGYTF. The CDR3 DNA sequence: TGCGGCGTTGCAAGGTCAGAATATGGCTACACCTTC. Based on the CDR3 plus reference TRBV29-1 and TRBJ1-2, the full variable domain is SAVISQKPSRDICQRGTSLTIQCQVDSQVTMMFWYRQQPGQSLTLIATANQGSEATYESGFVIDKFPISRPNLTFSTLTVSNMSPEDSSIYLCGVARSEYGYTFGSGTRLTVV.

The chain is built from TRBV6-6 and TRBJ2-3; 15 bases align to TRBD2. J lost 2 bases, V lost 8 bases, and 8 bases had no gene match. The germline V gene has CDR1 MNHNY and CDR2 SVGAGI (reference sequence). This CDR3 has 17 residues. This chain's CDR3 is CASRGLAGGIPTDTQYF. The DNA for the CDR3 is TGTGCCAGCCGCGGACTAGCGGGGGGGATACCCACAGATACGCAGTATTTT.